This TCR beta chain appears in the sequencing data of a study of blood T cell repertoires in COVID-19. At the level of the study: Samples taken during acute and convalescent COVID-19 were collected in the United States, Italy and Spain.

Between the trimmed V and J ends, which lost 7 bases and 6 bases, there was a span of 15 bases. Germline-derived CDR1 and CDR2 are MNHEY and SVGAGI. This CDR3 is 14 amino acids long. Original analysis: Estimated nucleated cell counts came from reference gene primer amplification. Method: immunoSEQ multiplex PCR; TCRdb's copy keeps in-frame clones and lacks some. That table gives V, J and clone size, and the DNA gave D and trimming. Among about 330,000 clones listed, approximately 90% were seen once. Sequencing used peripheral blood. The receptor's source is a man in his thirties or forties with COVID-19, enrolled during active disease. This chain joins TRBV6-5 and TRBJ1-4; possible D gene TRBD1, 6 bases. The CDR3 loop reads CASKSNRVDEKLFF. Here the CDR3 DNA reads TGTGCCAGCAAGAGTAACAGGGTAGATGAAAAACTGTTTTTT.